This TCR beta chain is from a study of blood T cell repertoires in COVID-19. Per the original data handling: Amplification from reference gene primers served as the basis for estimated nucleated cell counts. TCRdb keeps only in-frame clones here, not all; method: immunoSEQ multiplex PCR. For V, J and clone size, that table is used; D and trimming come from the DNA. The profile shows 210,000 or so clones, under 90% of them singletons. The V gene lost 6 bases and the J gene lost 0 bases, with 9 bases spanning the gap. Germline lookup yields CDR1 MGHDK and CDR2 SYGVNS. The CDR3 runs to 14 residues. This receptor was identified in a woman in her forties or fifties with acute COVID-19. The gene calls are TRBV25-1 and TRBJ1-3; D possibly corresponds to TRBD1 (6 bases). The specimen sequenced was PBMCs or T cells enriched from blood (not recorded which). CDR3 in amino acids: CASREQGSGNTIYF. DNA of the CDR3: TGTGCCAGCAGGGAACAGGGCTCTGGAAACACCATATATTTT.